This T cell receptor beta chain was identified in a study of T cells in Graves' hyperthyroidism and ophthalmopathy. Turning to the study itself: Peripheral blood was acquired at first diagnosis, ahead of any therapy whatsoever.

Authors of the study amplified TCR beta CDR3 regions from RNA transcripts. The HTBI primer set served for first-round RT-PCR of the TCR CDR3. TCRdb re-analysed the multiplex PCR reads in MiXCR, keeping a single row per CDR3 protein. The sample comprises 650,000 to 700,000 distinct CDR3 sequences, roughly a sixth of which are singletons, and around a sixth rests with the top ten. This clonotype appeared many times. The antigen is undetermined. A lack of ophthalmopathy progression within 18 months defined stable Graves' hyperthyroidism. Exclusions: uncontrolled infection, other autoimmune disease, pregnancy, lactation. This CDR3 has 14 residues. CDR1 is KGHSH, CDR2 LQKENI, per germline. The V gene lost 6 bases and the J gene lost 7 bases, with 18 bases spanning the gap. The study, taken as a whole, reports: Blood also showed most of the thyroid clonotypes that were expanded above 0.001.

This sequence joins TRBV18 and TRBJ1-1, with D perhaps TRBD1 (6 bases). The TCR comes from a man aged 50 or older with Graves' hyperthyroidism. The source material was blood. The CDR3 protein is CASSTAPGEGEAFF. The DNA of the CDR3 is TGTGCCAGCTCTACAGCACCAGGGGAGGGTGAAGCTTTCTTT.